This T cell receptor (beta chain) was sequenced in a study of vaccination and CD4 T cells after COVID-19 (dated by TCRdb to between 2021 and 2024). With regard to the full study: Every convalescent patient had a positive nasal swab PCR test for SARS-CoV-2, with mild disease in 9 or 10 patients and severe disease in one. Overlapping spike peptide pools from SARS-CoV-2 and from the common cold coronaviruses HCoV-NL63, HCoV-OC43 and HCoV-229E were used as culture stimuli. In control cultures, a CEFX viral epitope pool was used as positive control, an HIV-1 Nef peptide pool was used as negative control, or no peptide was added. In roughly eleven COVID-19 convalescent patients and several infection-naive healthy vaccine recipients, the spike-specific CD4+ TCR repertoire before mRNA vaccination was compared with the repertoire after mRNA vaccination. Six males and four females were included in the convalescent cohort, with two Hispanic individuals, seven Caucasians, two Asians and one multiracial person represented. Post-vaccine blood samples were obtained a median of approximately 70 days after the second vaccine dose, with a range of roughly 14 to 241 days. Each participant got two doses of either the Pfizer-BioNTech BNT162b2 vaccine (n=8) or the Moderna mRNA-1273 vaccine (n=2). Post-COVID blood samples from convalescent patients were collected a median of approximately 93 days after diagnosis, with a range of roughly 35 to 180 days. Here is what the overall study found, with its caveats: Among convalescent patients, a median about 90% of the SARS-CoV-2-reactive clones seen after vaccination appeared only after vaccination, which suggests priming specific to the vaccine. Relatively few convalescent patients were included in the study, and early timepoints after natural infection were not analyzed. In convalescent patients, nearly all vaccine-specific clones (304 of 307) were found to be mono-reactive for SARS-CoV-2 spike rather than cross-reactive with common cold coronaviruses. The median count of SARS-CoV-2-reactive clonotypes went up from some 23 after infection to 30 to 40 after vaccination, although the change was not significant.

This sample's treatment or condition label indicates: approximately nine-day PBMC culture with coronavirus spike peptide pools or control peptides (ViraFEST assay). The study used the ViraFEST assay, which expanded antigen-specific T cells with peptide pools and then identified expanded clonotypes by TCR sequencing. The convalescent patients' positive SARS-CoV-2 PCR tests fell between March and December 2020, which was before the Alpha, Beta and Delta variants emerged in the United States. Each well held two million PBMCs cultured with roughly 10 ug/ml peptide pools in IMDM containing 5% human AB serum and around 10 IU/ml IL-2. On days 3 and 7, half of the culture medium was replaced with fresh IL-2-containing medium. CD4+ T cells were isolated after roughly 9 days of culture through negative selection using the EasySep CD4+ T cell isolation kit. Ficoll-Paque Plus gradient centrifugation was used to isolate PBMCs from whole blood, and the isolated PBMCs were then either used fresh or cryopreserved at -140C. Triplicate wells were generally used for each culture condition.

As concerns this clonotype: No cognate antigen has been identified for it. One end of the junction is discordant with germline, which a read error may explain.

Sequences MNHEY (CDR1) and SVGEGT (CDR2) are obtained from the germline V gene. From the cysteine through the phenylalanine, the CDR3 covers 14 amino acids. Only the CDR3 portion is preserved as DNA: 42 bases, with reading frame beginning at the first base. Libraries came from PCR. DNA from cultured CD4+ T cells was subjected to TCR sequencing with the Oncomine TCR Beta short-read assay at the Johns Hopkins FTIC core. The QIAamp micro DNA kit was used to extract genomic DNA from the cultured CD4+ T cells. The Oncomine TCR Beta libraries from cultured CD4+ T cells were pooled using unique dual indexes and then sequenced on an Illumina iSeq 100. In the original analysis: Non-productive sequences were removed, and CDR3s not starting with C, not ending with F or W, or shorter than 7 amino acids were discarded. Antigen-specific clonotypes were identified using the MANAFEST web application through comparison of peptide-stimulated wells with reference and other culture wells. Positive clones required FDR below 0.05, an odds ratio above 5, and productive frequency above 0.1% in at least two of three replicate wells. A clonotype was classed as cross-reactive if the clonotype showed significant expansion both in SARS-CoV-2 spike wells and in at least one common cold coronavirus spike condition. Similarity between CDR3 sequences was evaluated in R version 3.6.1 using Levenshtein distances (stringdist) and unrooted phylogenetic trees (ape). The public sequencing data were trimmed at Q25 with fastp and processed into clonotypes with MiXCR by TCRdb, which kept only in-frame beta chains. Each CDR3 protein appears once, grouped with its most common genes and DNA. TCRdb, not the authors, supplied the V and J calls. This sample holds approximately 13,000 distinct CDR3 sequences; less than 65% were observed only once. 10% of the sample comes from the top ten.

The material sequenced was CD4+ T cells from blood, cultured in vitro, taken before SARS-CoV-2 vaccination. The sequence is built from TRBV6-2 or TRBV6-3 and TRBJ1-1; no D segment can be confidently identified. This receptor was taken from a human donor who had recovered from COVID-19. The DNA sequence is TGTGCCAGCAGTTTGGTCGAACGGAACGCTGAAGCTTTCTTT. Its protein reads: CASSLVERNAEAFF.